This TCR beta chain came from a study of cytomegalovirus exposure and HLA in healthy donors. Findings and caveats of the study: Using the classifier, cytomegalovirus status was reportedly diagnosed with high specificity and sensitivity. When analyzed later, a missense DCLRE1C variant was found to be linked to TCR beta V- and J-gene trimming. Several top significant clusters appeared, in a later analysis, to be linked to common viral pathogens.

Trimming shortened V by 4 bases and J by 10 bases, and 15 bases separated the two germline ends. CDR3 length: 13 amino acids. The germline CDR1 and CDR2 sequences are SGHRS and YFSETQ. Remarks on this clone: The antigen is unknown.

60 Vbeta and 13 Jbeta primers were used in PCR. Data came from immunoSEQ multiplex PCR; TCRdb stores just in-frame clones and leaves some out. This sample has around 120,000 clones, with 77% found just once. The rearrangement uses TRBV5-1 and TRBJ2-1; possibly TRBD1 for D (6 bases). This clonotype was sampled from a man in his fifties in good health and CMV-seropositive. Sequenced: PBMCs. The CDR3 reads CASSPIDRTEQFF. The CDR3 DNA follows: TGCGCCAGCAGCCCGATCGACAGGACCGAGCAGTTCTTC.